Presented here are 3 T cell receptor beta chains from one specimen sequenced in a study of T cells in Graves' hyperthyroidism and ophthalmopathy. It was RNA transcripts that yielded the amplified TCR beta CDR3 regions. TCR CDR3 underwent first-round RT-PCR with the HTBI primer set. MiXCR was run by TCRdb on the multiplex PCR reads, yielding one entry per CDR3 protein. The repertoire consists of over 400,000 distinct CDR3 sequences, with around 15% occurring once and the leading ten covering approximately 13%. Sequenced sample: blood. These receptors came from a man younger than 35 with Graves' ophthalmopathy.

At least ten counts were recorded for this clonotype. The V and J genes are TRBV12-3 or TRBV12-4 and TRBJ1-1; D remains ambiguous. V was clipped by 4 bases and J by 3 bases, with 6 bases between them. The CDR3 runs to 12 residues. As DNA, the CDR3 is TGTGCCAGCAGTTCACAGTACACTGAAGCTTTCTTT. Protein product: CASSSQYTEAFF.

CDR3 amino acids: CASSQDTSGGHTDTQYF. The CDR3, as DNA: TGTGCCAGCAGCCAAGATACTAGCGGGGGACACACAGATACGCAGTATTTT. The V call is TRBV6-4, the J call TRBJ2-3, with 11 bases matching TRBD2. The ends lost 6 bases at V and 2 bases at J; junction bases unmatched: 10. The CDR3 covers 17 residues. The germline V gene has CDR1 MRHNA and CDR2 SNTAGT.

This clonotype was observed many times. The chain joins TRBV18 to TRBJ2-3; no reliable D call. The CDR3 runs to 15 residues. The V gene's germline CDR1 is KGHSH and CDR2 LQKENI. The germline V and J ends were trimmed by 0 bases and 0 bases, with 7 bases remaining between them. The CDR3 reads CASSPPRRSTDTQYF. CDR3 nucleotide sequence: TGTGCCAGCTCACCACCGAGGCGGAGCACAGATACGCAGTATTTT.